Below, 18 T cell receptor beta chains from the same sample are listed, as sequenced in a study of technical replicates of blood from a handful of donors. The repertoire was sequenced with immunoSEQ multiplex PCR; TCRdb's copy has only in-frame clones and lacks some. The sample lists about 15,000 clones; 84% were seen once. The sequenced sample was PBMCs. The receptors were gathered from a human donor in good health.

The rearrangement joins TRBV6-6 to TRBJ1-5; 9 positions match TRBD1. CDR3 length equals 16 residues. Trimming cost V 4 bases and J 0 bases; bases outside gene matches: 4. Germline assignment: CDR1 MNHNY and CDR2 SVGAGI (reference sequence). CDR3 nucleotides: TGTGCCAGCAGTTTTGGACAGGGGTATAGCAATCAGCCCCAGCATTTT. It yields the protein CASSFGQGYSNQPQHF.

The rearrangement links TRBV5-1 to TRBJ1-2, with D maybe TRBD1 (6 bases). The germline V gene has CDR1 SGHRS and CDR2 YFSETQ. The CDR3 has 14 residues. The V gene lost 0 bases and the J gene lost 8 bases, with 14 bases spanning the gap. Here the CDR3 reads CASSLEGPTGGYTF. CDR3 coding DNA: TGCGCCAGCAGCTTGGAAGGTCCTACAGGGGGCTACACCTTC.

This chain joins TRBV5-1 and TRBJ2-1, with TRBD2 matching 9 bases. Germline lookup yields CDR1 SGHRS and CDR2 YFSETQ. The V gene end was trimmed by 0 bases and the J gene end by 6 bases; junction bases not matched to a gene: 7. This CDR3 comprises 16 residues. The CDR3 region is CASSLDSGSRSNEQFF. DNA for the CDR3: TGCGCCAGCAGCTTGGATAGCGGGAGCCGTTCCAATGAGCAGTTCTTC.

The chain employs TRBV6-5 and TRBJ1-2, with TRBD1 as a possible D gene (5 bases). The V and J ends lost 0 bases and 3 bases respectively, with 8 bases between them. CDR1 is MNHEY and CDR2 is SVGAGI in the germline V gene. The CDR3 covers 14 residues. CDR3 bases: TGTGCCAGCAGTTACTCAGGGGTGGACTATGGCTACACCTTC. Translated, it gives CASSYSGVDYGYTF.

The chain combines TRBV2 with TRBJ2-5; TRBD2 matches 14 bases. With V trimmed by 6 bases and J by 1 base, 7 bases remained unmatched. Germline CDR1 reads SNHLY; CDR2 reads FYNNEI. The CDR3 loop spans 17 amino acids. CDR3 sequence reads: CASRAGLAGGIQETQYF. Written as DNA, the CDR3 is TGTGCCAGCAGGGCTGGACTAGCGGGAGGTATCCAAGAGACCCAGTACTTC.

Here the CDR3 DNA reads TGTGCCAGCAGCGTCCAGACTAGCGGGAGTTTTGAACAGTTCTTC. Amino acids: CASSVQTSGSFEQFF. The chain uses TRBV9 and TRBJ2-1, with 12 bases lining up with TRBD2. The CDR3 is 15 amino acids. V dropped 2 bases and J dropped 13; count of bases not matched to a gene: 10. Per germline, CDR1 SGDLS and CDR2 YYNGEE.

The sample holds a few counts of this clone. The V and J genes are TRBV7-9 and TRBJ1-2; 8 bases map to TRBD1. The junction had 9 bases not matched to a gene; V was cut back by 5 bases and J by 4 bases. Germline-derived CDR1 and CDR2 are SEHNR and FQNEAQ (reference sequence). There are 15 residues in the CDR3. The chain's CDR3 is CASSGGWTGSYGYTF. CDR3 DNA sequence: TGTGCCAGCAGCGGGGGATGGACAGGGAGCTATGGCTACACCTTC.

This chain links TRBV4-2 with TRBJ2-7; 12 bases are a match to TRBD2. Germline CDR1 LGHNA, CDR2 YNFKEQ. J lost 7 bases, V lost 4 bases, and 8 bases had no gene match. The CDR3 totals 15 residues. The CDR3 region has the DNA TGTGCCAGCAGCCTGCGACTAGCGGGAGCGGGGGAGCAGTACTTC. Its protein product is CASSLRLAGAGEQYF.

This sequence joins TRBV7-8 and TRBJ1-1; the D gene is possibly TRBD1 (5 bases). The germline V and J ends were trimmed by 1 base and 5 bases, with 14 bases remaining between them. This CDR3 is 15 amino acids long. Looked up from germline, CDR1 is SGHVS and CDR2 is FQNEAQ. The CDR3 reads CASSLGDGGVTEAFF. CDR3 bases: TGTGCCAGCAGCTTAGGGGACGGGGGAGTTACTGAAGCTTTCTTT.

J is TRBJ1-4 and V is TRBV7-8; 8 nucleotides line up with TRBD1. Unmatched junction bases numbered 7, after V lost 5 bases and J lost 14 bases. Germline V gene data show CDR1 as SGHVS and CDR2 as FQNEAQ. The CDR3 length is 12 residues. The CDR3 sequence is CASSTGGGRLFF. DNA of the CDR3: TGTGCCAGCAGCACAGGGGGGGGTAGGCTGTTTTTT.

CDR3 sequence reads: CASSFQGDTEAFF. The CDR3 bases are TGTGCCAGCAGCTTTCAGGGTGACACTGAAGCTTTCTTT. This chain connects TRBV11-2 to TRBJ1-1; D might be TRBD1 (5 bases). Trimming left V 3 bases short and J 3 bases short, with 8 bases between. This CDR3 is 13 amino acids long. Germline lookup yields CDR1 SGHAT and CDR2 FQNNGV.

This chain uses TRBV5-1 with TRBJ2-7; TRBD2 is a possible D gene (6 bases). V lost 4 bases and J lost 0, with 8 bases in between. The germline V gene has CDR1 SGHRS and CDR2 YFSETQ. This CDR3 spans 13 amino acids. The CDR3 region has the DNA TGCGCCAGCAGCCCCGGGAGCTCCTACGAGCAGTACTTC. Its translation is CASSPGSSYEQYF.

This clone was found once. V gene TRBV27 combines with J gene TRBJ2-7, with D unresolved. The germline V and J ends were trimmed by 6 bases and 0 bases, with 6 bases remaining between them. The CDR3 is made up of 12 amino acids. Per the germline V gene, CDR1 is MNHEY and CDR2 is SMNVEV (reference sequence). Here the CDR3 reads CASSPSSYEQYF. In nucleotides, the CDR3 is TGTGCCAGCAGCCCCAGCTCCTACGAGCAGTACTTC.

The chain's CDR3 is CARSLEGARGYGYTF. The CDR3 bases are TGTGCCAGAAGCTTGGAGGGGGCCAGGGGCTATGGCTACACCTTC. This chain connects TRBV5-3 to TRBJ1-2, with 7 bases identical to TRBD1. TRBV5-3 is an open reading frame, and its role is uncertain. V lost 0 bases to trimming and J lost 4 bases; unmatched junction nucleotides: 6. This CDR3 is 15 amino acids long.

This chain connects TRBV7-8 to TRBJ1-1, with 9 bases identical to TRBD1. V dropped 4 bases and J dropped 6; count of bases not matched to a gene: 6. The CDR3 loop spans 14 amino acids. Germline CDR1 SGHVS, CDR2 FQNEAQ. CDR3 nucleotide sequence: TGTGCCAGCAGCTCCCGGGACAGGGACGCTGAAGCTTTCTTT. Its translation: CASSSRDRDAEAFF.

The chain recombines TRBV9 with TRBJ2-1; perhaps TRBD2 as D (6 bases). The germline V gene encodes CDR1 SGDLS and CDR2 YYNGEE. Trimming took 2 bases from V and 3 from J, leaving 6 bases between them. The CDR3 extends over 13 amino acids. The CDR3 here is CASSVSGYNEQFF. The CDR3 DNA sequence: TGTGCCAGCAGCGTTAGCGGCTACAATGAGCAGTTCTTC.

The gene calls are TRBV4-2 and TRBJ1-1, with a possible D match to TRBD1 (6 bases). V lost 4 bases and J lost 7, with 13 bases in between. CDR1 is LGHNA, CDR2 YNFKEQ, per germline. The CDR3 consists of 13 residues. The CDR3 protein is CASSLTAGDEAFF. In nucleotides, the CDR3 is TGTGCCAGCAGCCTTACAGCAGGGGATGAAGCTTTCTTT.

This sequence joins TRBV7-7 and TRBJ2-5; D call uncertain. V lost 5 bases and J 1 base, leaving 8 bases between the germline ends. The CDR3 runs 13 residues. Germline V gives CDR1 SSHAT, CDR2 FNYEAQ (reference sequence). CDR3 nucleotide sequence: TGTGCCAGCAGCCCGAGAATCCAAGAGACCCAGTACTTC. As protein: CASSPRIQETQYF.